The T cell receptor (beta chain) under discussion was sequenced for a study of cytomegalovirus exposure and HLA in healthy donors. Use of 60 Vbeta and 13 Jbeta primers characterized the PCR. This table comes from immunoSEQ multiplex PCR, and its TCRdb copy is limited to in-frame clones, with some not included. The sample consists of about 37,000 clones, about four fifths of them appearing once. The count of this clone is one. This clonotype originated in a woman aged 35 to 49 in good health and CMV-seronegative. The sequenced sample was PBMCs.

For the CDR3, the DNA is TGTGCCAGCAGCGTAAGGACAGGGAACAATTCACCCCTCCACTTT. Protein product: CASSVRTGNNSPLHF. The V call is TRBV5-4, the J call TRBJ1-6; 8 nucleotides agree with TRBD1. The CDR3 is 15 residues long. The trim removed 4 bases at V and 7 bases at J, leaving 7 bases unmatched. Germline CDR1 is SGHNT and CDR2 is YYREEE (reference sequence).